The present TCR beta chain was sequenced within a study of regulatory T cells in long-lasting Graves disease. Study findings and constraints: Persistent Graves' patients possessed reduced TCR diversity relative to recently diagnosed ones. TRBV28, TRBJ1-2 and TRBJ2-5 were favored in persistent disease. The persistent group shared about 2,500 public clonotypes, more than the approximately 930 shared by new patients.

CDR1 is LGHDT and CDR2 is YNNKEL in the germline V gene (reference sequence). With 0 bases removed from V and 5 bases from J, the gap between germline ends came to 16 bases. CDR3 length: 16 residues. Library construction for TCR beta used iRepertoire HTBI primers and Arm-PCR of CDR3 regions. Each CDR3 protein is one row after TCRdb ran MiXCR on the multiplex PCR reads. This table holds about 440,000 distinct CDR3 sequences, about 16% found once. Time point reported: newly diagnosed GD, antithyroid drugs for less than 3 months. With RNA extracted from PBMCs as input, the TCR library was made. This clonotype was detected ten times or more. Its cognate antigen is unknown. Another study also made use of these data, one on T cells in Graves' hyperthyroidism and ophthalmopathy. From that report: A set of HTBI primers served as the primers for a first-round RT-PCR of the TCR CDR3.

Here the sequenced sample was peripheral blood mononuclear cells (PBMCs), taken at new diagnosis, from a patient treated with antithyroid drugs. The receptor was derived from a woman aged 18-29 years with Graves disease. The chain carries TRBV3-1 and TRBJ2-5, with D perhaps given as TRBD1 or TRBD2 (7 bases each). This CDR3 reads CASSQDLAGGGETQYF. As DNA, the CDR3 is TGTGCCAGCAGCCAAGATTTGGCAGGGGGAGGGGAGACCCAGTACTTC.